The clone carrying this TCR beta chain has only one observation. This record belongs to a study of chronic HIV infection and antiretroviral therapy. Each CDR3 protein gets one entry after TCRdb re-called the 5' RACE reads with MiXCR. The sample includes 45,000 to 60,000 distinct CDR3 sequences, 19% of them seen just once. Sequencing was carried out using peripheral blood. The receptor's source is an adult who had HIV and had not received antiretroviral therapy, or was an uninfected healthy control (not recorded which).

CDR3 region: CSVAGQGIQTQYF. The CDR3 DNA sequence: TGCAGCGTTGCGGGGCAGGGGATACAGACCCAGTACTTC. The genes are TRBV29-1 and TRBJ2-5, with D maybe TRBD1 (6 bases). Germline V gene sequence: CDR1 SQVTM, CDR2 ANQGSEA. The CDR3 totals 13 residues. V was pared by 4 bases and J by 6 bases, with 15 bases between.